A selection of T cell receptor beta chains follows, all from one sample in a study of cytomegalovirus exposure and HLA in healthy donors. TCRdb's table, derived via immunoSEQ multiplex PCR, lists solely in-frame clones and lacks some. Of about 140,000 clones in the sample, over 65% are singletons; the top ten hold around 2.5%. Material for sequencing was PBMCs. Every receptor here comes from a male donor in good health and CMV-seronegative. The CDR3 runs from the conserved cysteine through the conserved F or W. The order of the fields is CDR3 protein, CDR3 DNA, J gene, clone size, V gene, D gene. D genes are given only for firm matches. Clone size is shown for a subset of rows, as once, few, many or a class of expanded clone.

CDR3 protein: CASSFGFSGTRDEQYF
CDR3 DNA: TGTGCCAGCAGCTTCGGATTTAGCGGGACCAGGGACGAGCAGTACTTC
J gene: TRBJ2-7
clone size: .
V gene: TRBV11-2
D gene: TRBD2

CDR3 protein: CASSLQEAEAFF
CDR3 DNA: TGTGCCAGCAGCTTGCAGGAGGCTGAAGCTTTCTTT
J gene: TRBJ1-1
clone size: few
V gene: TRBV7-9
D gene: .

CDR3 protein: CASSTRQGGANTGELFF
CDR3 DNA: TGTGCCAGCAGCACCCGACAGGGCGGCGCGAACACCGGGGAGCTGTTTTTT
J gene: TRBJ2-2
clone size: once
V gene: TRBV7-2
D gene: TRBD1

CDR3 protein: CASSRSSSYNEQFF
CDR3 DNA: TGTGCCAGCAGCCGGTCGAGCTCCTACAATGAGCAGTTCTTC
J gene: TRBJ2-1
clone size: .
V gene: TRBV5-6
D gene: .

CDR3 protein: CAIREVGSTEAFF
CDR3 DNA: TGTGCCATCAGGGAAGTAGGGAGCACTGAAGCTTTCTTT
J gene: TRBJ1-1
clone size: .
V gene: TRBV10-3
D gene: .

CDR3 protein: CASSLGQDQGPQHF
CDR3 DNA: TGTGCCAGCAGCCTCGGACAGGACCAAGGACCCCAGCATTTT
J gene: TRBJ1-5
clone size: .
V gene: TRBV9
D gene: TRBD1

CDR3 protein: CASSALADTQYF
CDR3 DNA: TGTGCCAGCAGTGCCCTTGCGGATACGCAGTATTTT
J gene: TRBJ2-3
clone size: .
V gene: TRBV25-1
D gene: .

CDR3 protein: CASSLEGGYEQYF
CDR3 DNA: TGCGCCAGCAGCTTGGAGGGAGGCTACGAGCAGTACTTC
J gene: TRBJ2-7
clone size: .
V gene: TRBV5-1
D gene: .

CDR3 protein: CASSFRYEQYF
CDR3 DNA: TGTGCCAGCAGTTTCAGATACGAGCAGTACTTC
J gene: TRBJ2-7
clone size: once
V gene: TRBV28
D gene: .

CDR3 protein: CASSTGGGSGQPQHF
CDR3 DNA: TGTGCCAGCAGCACAGGAGGGGGCAGCGGTCAGCCCCAGCATTTT
J gene: TRBJ1-5
clone size: once
V gene: TRBV9
D gene: TRBD1

CDR3 protein: CASSTHRGGSSGNTIYF
CDR3 DNA: TGTGCCAGCAGCACACACCGCGGCGGTAGCTCTGGAAACACCATATATTTT
J gene: TRBJ1-3
clone size: .
V gene: TRBV9
D gene: .

CDR3 protein: CASSQGKAFF
CDR3 DNA: TGTGCCAGCAGCCAGGGGAAAGCTTTCTTT
J gene: TRBJ1-1
clone size: .
V gene: TRBV6-6
D gene: .

CDR3 protein: CATRDGTDYCEAFF
CDR3 DNA: TGTGCCACCAGAGATGGGACGGACTACTGTGAAGCTTTCTTT
J gene: TRBJ1-1
clone size: .
V gene: TRBV15
D gene: .

CDR3 protein: CASSVTSGKVGEQYF
CDR3 DNA: TGCGCCAGCAGCGTGACTAGCGGGAAGGTTGGCGAGCAGTACTTC
J gene: TRBJ2-7
clone size: once
V gene: TRBV5-1
D gene: TRBD2

CDR3 protein: CASSYPGTGSTDTQYF
CDR3 DNA: TGTGCCAGCAGTTACCCCGGGACAGGGAGCACAGATACGCAGTATTTT
J gene: TRBJ2-3
clone size: once
V gene: TRBV6-6
D gene: TRBD1

CDR3 protein: CASSFLGGRNTEAFF
CDR3 DNA: TGTGCCAGCAGTTTCCTCGGAGGTAGAAACACTGAAGCTTTCTTT
J gene: TRBJ1-1
clone size: .
V gene: TRBV6-5
D gene: .

CDR3 protein: CASSEYVGASEKLFF
CDR3 DNA: TGTGCCAGCAGTGAATACGTGGGAGCGTCTGAAAAACTGTTTTTT
J gene: TRBJ1-4
clone size: .
V gene: TRBV25-1
D gene: .

CDR3 protein: CASSLVPAYEQYF
CDR3 DNA: TGTGCCAGCAGCCTCGTTCCGGCCTACGAGCAGTACTTC
J gene: TRBJ2-7
clone size: once
V gene: TRBV27
D gene: .

CDR3 protein: CASSYLPPSLCGYTF
CDR3 DNA: TGTGCCAGCAGTTATCTCCCTCCTAGTCTGTGCGGCTACACCTTC
J gene: TRBJ1-2
clone size: .
V gene: TRBV6-5
D gene: .

CDR3 protein: CASSEGRGGANVLTF
CDR3 DNA: TGTGCCAGCAGTGAAGGAAGGGGTGGGGCCAACGTCCTGACTTTC
J gene: TRBJ2-6
clone size: .
V gene: TRBV2
D gene: .

CDR3 protein: CASSSSGTPEAFF
CDR3 DNA: TGTGCCAGCAGTTCGAGCGGGACACCTGAAGCTTTCTTT
J gene: TRBJ1-1
clone size: .
V gene: TRBV27
D gene: .

CDR3 protein: CAWSGDRGADTQYF
CDR3 DNA: TGTGCCTGGAGTGGGGACAGGGGGGCAGATACGCAGTATTTT
J gene: TRBJ2-3
clone size: .
V gene: TRBV30
D gene: TRBD1

CDR3 protein: CASSSQSHYGYTF
CDR3 DNA: TGTGCCAGCAGCTCCCAGTCTCACTATGGCTACACCTTC
J gene: TRBJ1-2
clone size: .
V gene: TRBV6-5
D gene: .

CDR3 protein: CASSPGLDQTYEQYF
CDR3 DNA: TGTGCCAGCAGTCCCGGACTAGATCAGACCTACGAGCAGTACTTC
J gene: TRBJ2-7
clone size: .
V gene: TRBV5-4
D gene: TRBD2

CDR3 protein: CASRHPGYEQYF
CDR3 DNA: TGTGCCAGCAGACATCCAGGGTACGAGCAGTACTTC
J gene: TRBJ2-7
clone size: .
V gene: TRBV6-5
D gene: .

CDR3 protein: CASTSKRGRYEQYF
CDR3 DNA: TGTGCCAGCACTTCGAAAAGGGGGCGATACGAGCAGTACTTC
J gene: TRBJ2-7
clone size: .
V gene: TRBV28
D gene: TRBD1

CDR3 protein: CASSETLDRGNEQFF
CDR3 DNA: TGTGCCAGCAGTGAGACTTTGGACAGGGGTAATGAGCAGTTCTTC
J gene: TRBJ2-1
clone size: once
V gene: TRBV2
D gene: TRBD1

CDR3 protein: CASSEAASWPSYEQYF
CDR3 DNA: TGTGCCAGCAGTGAAGCGGCTAGCTGGCCATCCTACGAGCAGTACTTC
J gene: TRBJ2-7
clone size: .
V gene: TRBV2
D gene: .

CDR3 protein: CASSSHGGQGTTGELFF
CDR3 DNA: TGTGCCAGCAGCTCCCACGGGGGACAGGGGACCACCGGGGAGCTGTTTTTT
J gene: TRBJ2-2
clone size: .
V gene: TRBV28
D gene: TRBD1

CDR3 protein: CASSLALVYQETQYF
CDR3 DNA: TGTGCCAGCAGCTTAGCGCTAGTGTACCAAGAGACCCAGTACTTC
J gene: TRBJ2-5
clone size: .
V gene: TRBV7-2
D gene: .

CDR3 protein: CASSFVGAHEQYF
CDR3 DNA: TGTGCCAGCAGCTTTGTGGGGGCACACGAGCAGTACTTC
J gene: TRBJ2-7
clone size: .
V gene: TRBV7-3
D gene: .

CDR3 protein: CASEGGWVDEKLFF
CDR3 DNA: TGTGCCAGCGAGGGTGGGTGGGTTGATGAAAAACTGTTTTTT
J gene: TRBJ1-4
clone size: .
V gene: TRBV21-1
D gene: .

CDR3 protein: CASSLRQGGQPQHF
CDR3 DNA: TGTGCCAGCAGTTTGCGGCAGGGAGGGCAGCCCCAGCATTTT
J gene: TRBJ1-5
clone size: .
V gene: TRBV6-6
D gene: .

CDR3 protein: CASSLLDGSSYNEQFF
CDR3 DNA: TGTGCCAGCAGCTTATTGGACGGGAGCTCCTACAATGAGCAGTTCTTC
J gene: TRBJ2-1
clone size: .
V gene: TRBV7-9
D gene: .

CDR3 protein: CASSPRSNSGRAYNEQFF
CDR3 DNA: TGTGCCAGCAGCCCTCGTTCTAACAGCGGGAGGGCCTACAATGAGCAGTTCTTC
J gene: TRBJ2-1
clone size: .
V gene: TRBV11-3
D gene: TRBD2

CDR3 protein: CASRSGDSNQPQHF
CDR3 DNA: TGTGCCAGTAGGTCCGGGGATAGCAATCAGCCCCAGCATTTT
J gene: TRBJ1-5
clone size: .
V gene: TRBV19
D gene: .

CDR3 protein: CASSLSGSSTDTQYF
CDR3 DNA: TGTGCCAGCAGCCTTAGCGGGAGTAGTACAGATACGCAGTATTTT
J gene: TRBJ2-3
clone size: once
V gene: TRBV7-9
D gene: TRBD2

CDR3 protein: CASSLGLSVGGELFF
CDR3 DNA: TGTGCCAGCAGCTTGGGACTGAGCGTGGGCGGGGAGCTGTTTTTT
J gene: TRBJ2-2
clone size: once
V gene: TRBV5-8
D gene: .

CDR3 protein: CASSTRTNRGNQPQHF
CDR3 DNA: TGTGCCAGTAGTACCAGAACAAATCGGGGCAATCAGCCCCAGCATTTT
J gene: TRBJ1-5
clone size: .
V gene: TRBV19
D gene: .

CDR3 protein: CASRPGTDTQYF
CDR3 DNA: TGTGCCAGCAGGCCGGGCACAGATACGCAGTATTTT
J gene: TRBJ2-3
clone size: .
V gene: TRBV9
D gene: .

CDR3 protein: CASSFRTQGNYGYTF
CDR3 DNA: TGTGCCAGCAGCTTCCGAACTCAGGGGAACTATGGCTACACCTTC
J gene: TRBJ1-2
clone size: .
V gene: TRBV7-8
D gene: .

CDR3 protein: CASGFAKGGGVAYEQYF
CDR3 DNA: TGTGCTAGTGGTTTCGCAAAGGGAGGGGGGGTTGCCTACGAGCAGTACTTC
J gene: TRBJ2-7
clone size: .
V gene: TRBV12-5
D gene: .

CDR3 protein: CASSWGQEGEQFF
CDR3 DNA: TGTGCCAGCAGCTGGGGACAGGAAGGGGAGCAGTTCTTC
J gene: TRBJ2-1
clone size: once
V gene: TRBV11-3
D gene: TRBD1

CDR3 protein: CASSDRQGGWTPIYGYTF
CDR3 DNA: TGTGCCAGCAGCGACCGGCAGGGAGGGTGGACCCCTATCTATGGCTACACCTTC
J gene: TRBJ1-2
clone size: .
V gene: TRBV13
D gene: .

CDR3 protein: CSVGGHRADYNEQFF
CDR3 DNA: TGCAGCGTTGGGGGTCACAGGGCAGACTACAATGAGCAGTTCTTC
J gene: TRBJ2-1
clone size: .
V gene: TRBV29-1
D gene: .

CDR3 protein: CASSPQASGKVEQYF
CDR3 DNA: TGTGCCAGCTCACCACAGGCAAGCGGGAAGGTCGAGCAGTACTTC
J gene: TRBJ2-7
clone size: .
V gene: TRBV18
D gene: TRBD2

CDR3 protein: CASSSRGSAGDIGELFF
CDR3 DNA: TGTGCCAGCAGCTCTAGAGGGTCGGCGGGAGACATCGGGGAGCTGTTTTTT
J gene: TRBJ2-2
clone size: .
V gene: TRBV7-9
D gene: TRBD2

CDR3 protein: CASSGGTAYEQFF
CDR3 DNA: TGTGCCAGCAGCGGGGGGACTGCCTATGAGCAGTTCTTC
J gene: TRBJ2-1
clone size: .
V gene: TRBV7-8
D gene: .

CDR3 protein: CASTSQGGRYQPQHF
CDR3 DNA: TGTGCCAGCACCTCACAGGGTGGGAGATATCAGCCCCAGCATTTT
J gene: TRBJ1-5
clone size: few
V gene: TRBV28
D gene: .

CDR3 protein: CASSLGLAACEQYF
CDR3 DNA: TGTGCCAGCAGTTTGGGGCTAGCGGCCTGTGAGCAGTACTTC
J gene: TRBJ2-7
clone size: .
V gene: TRBV27
D gene: TRBD2